The sequence of this T cell receptor (beta chain) was determined in a study of CXCR3-negative and CXCR3-positive naive CD8 T cells. Through 5' RACE with UMI labels, the TRB cDNA libraries were prepared. With the 5' RACE reads reprocessed, TCRdb shows one record per CDR3 protein and no DNA. The table lists around 45,000 distinct CDR3 sequences. Study-wide findings and caveats: Hydrophobicity was higher for TRB CDR3s found in CXCR3-positive naive cells than in CXCR3-negative naive cells. Surface CD5 was comparable between naive subsets; TCR strength was inferred from TRB CDR3 properties. CXCR3-negative and CXCR3-positive naive cells shared comparable TRBV-TRBJ usage, but memory cells did not.

Definition of naive CD8+ T cells rested on a CD45RO-CCR7+CD27+CD95- profile. Worth noting for this clonotype: What it recognizes is unknown.

This CDR3 is 15 amino acids long. Germline V gives CDR1 SGHDT, CDR2 YYEEEE. V usage is TRBV5-6 and J usage is TRBJ2-7; TCRdb outputs TRBD2, but without DNA this stays unchecked. The clonotype was recovered from a human donor in good health. Some clones in this sample may be carry-over from other donors' samples. The sequenced sample was naive CXCR3- CD8+ T cells from blood. The subset here: CD45RO-CCR7+CD27+CD95- naive CD8+ T cells lacking CXCR3 (TNR3-). The CDR3 is CASSLAGSLSYEQYF.